This T cell receptor beta chain is drawn from a study of cytomegalovirus exposure and HLA in healthy donors. Study-level results: As confirmed in vitro, three CMV-associated chains were specific for CMV antigens.

With regard to this clone: Its target is unknown.

Only in-frame clones appear in the TCRdb table, and some are missing; sequencing was by immunoSEQ multiplex PCR. The table lists over 150,000 clones, about 82% of them singletons. CDR3 length equals 16 residues. V was trimmed by 0 bases and J by 0 bases, leaving 9 bases between them. The germline CDR1 and CDR2 sequences are SGHVS and FNYEAQ. The material sequenced was PBMCs. The origin of this receptor is a human donor in good health. The V call is TRBV7-6, the J call TRBJ2-1; D possibly corresponds to TRBD2 (5 bases). The CDR3 DNA reads TGTGCCAGCAGCTTAGCGACGGGGAACTCCTACAATGAGCAGTTCTTC. It is translated as CASSLATGNSYNEQFF.